This record covers a single T cell receptor (beta chain). Its antigen is not identified. These data come from a study of CXCR3-negative and CXCR3-positive naive CD8 T cells. Findings and caveats of the study: For CXCR3-positive naive cells, TRB CDR3s were more hydrophobic than those of CXCR3-negative naive cells. CD5 surface expression was similar among naive subsets, and TCR strength was estimated by inference from TRB CDR3 properties.

All CD8+ T cell subsets were sorted in triplicate at 330,000 or so cells each. Naive cells were sorted as CD45RO-, CCR7+, CD27+ and CD95-. The germline CDR1 and CDR2 sequences are MDHEN and SYDVKM. The CDR3 consists of 11 residues. Via 5' RACE with UMI labels, TRB cDNA libraries were prepared. TCRdb processed the 5' RACE reads again and assigns one entry to each CDR3 protein, with no DNA. This listing includes about 58,000 distinct CDR3 sequences. Sequenced input: naive CXCR3- CD8+ T cells from blood. Subset meaning: CD45RO-CCR7+CD27+CD95- naive CD8+ T cells lacking CXCR3 (TNR3-). V gene TRBV28 combines with J gene TRBJ2-7. This TCR came from a human donor in good health. Some clones in this sample may be carry-over from other donors' samples. The CDR3 loop reads CASAETYEQYF.